The 28 T cell receptor beta chains listed next were all sequenced from one sample in a study of blood T cell repertoires in COVID-19. Clones were read by immunoSEQ multiplex PCR, and TCRdb kept only the in-frame ones, dropping some. This table holds tens of thousands of clones, 87% found once. Sequencing was carried out using peripheral blood. The source is a man aged 60 to 69 with active COVID-19.

The chain recombines TRBV5-8 with TRBJ2-5; 8 positions agree with TRBD2. CDR1 is SGHTS and CDR2 is YDEGEE in the germline V gene. The CDR3 is 14 residues long. Trimming at V came to 8 bases and at J to 5 bases, leaving 11 bases not matched to a gene. CDR3 coding DNA: TGTGCCAGGGGCTGGGGAGTAGCGGGGGAGACCCAGTACTTC. It is translated as CARGWGVAGETQYF.

The genes are TRBV28 and TRBJ1-4; 9 nucleotides match TRBD1. J lost 3 bases, V lost 6 bases, and 14 bases had no gene match. Germline V gene data show CDR1 as MDHEN and CDR2 as SYDVKM. The CDR3 runs to 18 residues. Written as DNA, the CDR3 is TGTGCCAGCAGCCTCAGGGGGACAGGGCATGACGCTAATGAAAAACTGTTTTTT. It translates to CASSLRGTGHDANEKLFF.

This clone came up once. The V and J genes are TRBV5-1 and TRBJ2-5; 7 bases are shared with TRBD2. The length of the CDR3 is 15 residues. Germline CDR1 reads SGHRS; CDR2 reads YFSETQ. With 0 bases clipped from V and 2 bases from J, the junction kept 4 bases outside the gene matches. The CDR3 protein is CASSLVQGGQETQYF. The CDR3 DNA follows: TGCGCCAGCAGCTTGGTGCAGGGAGGGCAAGAGACCCAGTACTTC.

V is TRBV7-2 and J is TRBJ1-6; a possible D gene is TRBD1 (5 bases). This CDR3 has 15 amino acids. Germline CDR1 is SGHTA and CDR2 is FQGNSA. The ends were cut back, 5 bases at V and 14 bases at J, with 22 bases in the middle. Here the CDR3 DNA reads TGTGCCAGCAGCCCCTTCGGCGGGGTGGAAGGGGCCCTCCACTTT. This codes for CASSPFGGVEGALHF.

Turning to this clone: Germline is not matched at one junction end, which may reflect a read error. The V and J genes are TRBV3-1 (or the pseudogene TRBV3-2) and TRBJ2-3; 8 bases match TRBD2. Germline V CDR1 and CDR2: LGHDT, YNNKEL (reference sequence). The CDR3 covers 13 residues. CDR3 in amino acids: CASSQGGLVSKYF. The CDR3 DNA sequence: TGTGCCAGCAGTCAAGGGGGACTAGTGTCTAAGTATTTT.

This chain connects TRBV2 to TRBJ2-7; 7 nucleotides match TRBD1. V shed 6 bases, J shed 3 bases, and the junction held 11 bases outside the gene matches. This CDR3 contains 15 residues. Germline CDR1 is SNHLY and CDR2 is FYNNEI. The CDR3 sequence: CASSEDRPSNYEQYF. The CDR3 DNA is TGTGCCAGCAGCGAGGACAGGCCTTCCAACTACGAGCAGTACTTC.

This clone was seen only a few times. V gene TRBV10-2 combines with J gene TRBJ2-1; TRBD1 aligns across 11 bases. Germline V gene sequence: CDR1 WSHSY, CDR2 SAAADI. The CDR3 sequence is 16 residues long. J lost 7 bases, V lost 10 bases, and 15 bases had no gene match. CDR3 in amino acids: CATLMDRGRSRNEQFF. The CDR3 DNA reads TGCGCCACACTGATGGACAGGGGGCGGTCGAGGAATGAGCAGTTCTTC.

The chain combines TRBV21-1 with TRBJ2-7; the D call in the table, TRBD1, was not verified against the DNA. TRBV21-1 is shown as a pseudogene. The CDR3 is 16 amino acids. CDR3 DNA sequence: TGTGCCAGCAGCAATGTTCCCGACACAAAATCCTACGAGCAGTACTTC. Encoded protein: CASSNVPDTKSYEQYF.

The chain employs TRBV11-2 and TRBJ2-7; possibly TRBD1 for D (5 bases). The CDR3 covers 14 residues. Germline V CDR1 and CDR2: SGHAT, FQNNGV. V gave up 5 bases and J gave up 6 bases, with 17 bases separating them. The CDR3 DNA reads as TGTGCCAGCAGCAAATCGACAGCGTCGGGCGAGCAGTACTTC. Amino acids: CASSKSTASGEQYF.

The V gene is TRBV11-3, the J gene TRBJ2-6; maybe TRBD1 (6 bases). This CDR3 spans 16 amino acids. Per the germline V gene, CDR1 is SGHNT and CDR2 is YENEEA. V lost 5 bases, J lost 0 bases, and 11 bases lay in between. CDR3 sequence: CASSQGPFSGANVLTF. DNA of the CDR3: TGTGCCAGCAGCCAGGGGCCCTTCTCTGGGGCCAACGTCCTGACTTTC.

In its sample, this clone was seen once. The gene calls are TRBV27 and TRBJ1-6, with 9 bases identical to TRBD1. V trimming: 6 bases; J trimming: 10 bases; junction bases outside the gene matches: 13. The CDR3 sequence is 16 residues long. The germline V gene encodes CDR1 MNHEY and CDR2 SMNVEV (reference sequence). The CDR3: CASRLGTGKLGSPLHF. CDR3 in DNA: TGTGCCAGCAGGTTAGGGACAGGGAAGTTAGGATCACCCCTCCACTTT.

The CDR3 DNA reads as TGTGCCAGCAGTCCCCCGCGTAGTAGCAATGAGCAGTTCTTC. Amino acid sequence: CASSPPRSSNEQFF. This chain connects TRBV4-2 to TRBJ2-1; no reliable D call. Germline-derived CDR1 and CDR2 are LGHNA and YNFKEQ. This CDR3 spans 14 amino acids. The V end was cut by 6 bases, the J end by 6 bases, with 15 bases between.

This clone appeared a single time. The chain couples TRBV24-1 to TRBJ1-2, with 7 bases lining up with TRBD1. This CDR3 has 13 residues. Germline values: CDR1 KGHDR, CDR2 SFDVKD. V lost 9 bases, J lost 2 bases, and 5 bases stayed unmatched. CDR3 in DNA: TGTGCCACCTCGAGGGACAGAAACTATGGCTACACCTTC. It is translated as CATSRDRNYGYTF.

This chain links TRBV4-1 with TRBJ1-2; 8 bases fit TRBD1. Germline V gene data show CDR1 as MGHRA and CDR2 as YSYEKL. CDR3 length: 15 amino acids. J lost 6 bases, V lost 5 bases, and 11 bases had no gene match. CDR3 nucleotides: TGCGCCAGCAGCAAAATACCCTCAGGGGGCGATGGCTACACCTTC. It is translated as CASSKIPSGGDGYTF.

The chain links TRBV5-4 to TRBJ2-5; a weak D match, TRBD2 (5 bases). Trimming took 2 bases from V and 2 from J, leaving 7 bases between them. The germline gives CDR1 SGHNT, CDR2 YYREEE (reference sequence). This CDR3 is 13 amino acids long. Here the CDR3 DNA reads TGTGCCAGCAGCTTTCGGGGACAAGAGACCCAGTACTTC. Its translation: CASSFRGQETQYF.

This clone was seen just once. V gene TRBV4-1 combines with J gene TRBJ2-7; tentatively, D is TRBD1 (6 bases). This CDR3 has 15 residues. The V gene's germline CDR1 is MGHRA and CDR2 YSYEKL. Trimming stripped 1 base from V and 2 bases from J, with 12 bases between. CDR3: CASSQANRDAYEQYF. The CDR3 coding sequence is TGCGCCAGCAGCCAAGCGAACAGGGACGCCTACGAGCAGTACTTC.

This sequence joins TRBV28 and TRBJ1-1, with a tentative D call TRBD1 (6 bases). Trimming shortened V by 7 bases and J by 10 bases, and 16 bases separated the two germline ends. This CDR3 has 12 residues. Germline CDR1 and CDR2: MDHEN and SYDVKM. The CDR3 DNA follows: TGTGCCAGCAAAGGATACGACAGGCGAGCTTTCTTT. It specifies CASKGYDRRAFF.

The genes are TRBV28 and TRBJ2-7; 7 positions match TRBD2. The CDR3 consists of 15 residues. From germline, CDR1 is MDHEN and CDR2 SYDVKM. The junction had 12 bases not matched to a gene; V was cut back by 5 bases and J by 5 bases. CDR3 in DNA: TGTGCCAGCAGTGTCGGGGGGACCGGTGCCCACGAGCAGTACTTC. Encoded protein: CASSVGGTGAHEQYF.

The chain is built from TRBV11-2 and TRBJ2-1; no clear D gene. This CDR3 contains 14 residues. Germline lookup yields CDR1 SGHAT and CDR2 FQNNGV. Deletions cut 0 bases from V and 9 bases from J, with 12 bases between. The CDR3 sequence: CASSLEVNGGEQFF. CDR3 bases: TGTGCCAGCAGCTTAGAGGTTAACGGCGGTGAGCAGTTCTTC.

The chain is built from TRBV6-5 and TRBJ1-1; no firm D call. Germline CDR1 is MNHEY and CDR2 is SVGAGI. CDR3 length: 12 amino acids. V lost 10 bases to trimming and J lost 5 bases, with 14 bases between them. In DNA, the CDR3 is TGTGCCACCATGAGAATGATGACTGAAGCTTTCTTT. Its protein is CATMRMMTEAFF.

This rearrangement joins TRBV23-1 to TRBJ2-1, with 10 bases fitting TRBD1. TRBV23-1 is recorded as an ORF, its role being uncertain. The CDR3 covers 16 residues. After removal of 3 bases from V and 8 bases from J, the junction contained 10 bases not matched to a gene. The CDR3 is CASSHILDRGFDEQFF. CDR3 sequence (DNA): TGCGCCAGCAGTCATATCCTGGACAGGGGGTTCGATGAGCAGTTCTTC.

The rearrangement uses TRBV19 and TRBJ1-5; D is uncertain. There are 15 residues in the CDR3. The germline V and J ends were trimmed by 6 bases and 4 bases, with 16 bases remaining between them. Looked up from germline, CDR1 is LNHDA and CDR2 is SQIVND (reference sequence). The CDR3 reads CASRNRDIPNQPQHF. CDR3 DNA: TGTGCCAGTAGGAACCGGGATATCCCAAATCAGCCCCAGCATTTT.

The chain recombines TRBV2 with TRBJ2-7; D perhaps matches TRBD2 (6 bases). V lost 7 bases, J lost 6 bases, and 13 bases lay in between. The germline V gene encodes CDR1 SNHLY and CDR2 FYNNEI. CDR3 length: 12 residues. This CDR3 is CASKDLGGEQYF. CDR3 DNA sequence: TGTGCCAGCAAGGACCTGGGAGGCGAGCAGTACTTC. The whole variable domain, remainder taken from reference TRBV2 and TRBJ2-7, is EPEVTQTPSHQVTQMGQEVILRCVPISNHLYFYWYRQILGQKVEFLVSFYNNEISEKSEIFDDQFSVERPDGSNFTLKIRSTKLEDSAMYFCASKDLGGEQYFGPGTRLTVT.

V is TRBV5-1 and J is TRBJ1-1, with 8 nucleotides matching TRBD1. Germline V gives CDR1 SGHRS, CDR2 YFSETQ. V trimming: 6 bases; J trimming: 4 bases; junction bases outside the gene matches: 11. The CDR3 totals 15 residues. The CDR3 spells CASTLSGGGSTEAFF. In nucleotides, the CDR3 is TGCGCCAGCACTCTTTCAGGGGGCGGGAGCACTGAAGCTTTCTTT.

This chain joins TRBV4-2 and TRBJ2-5, with 9 nucleotides matching TRBD1. The V gene's germline CDR1 is LGHNA and CDR2 YNFKEQ. The CDR3 contains 15 residues. V dropped 5 bases and J dropped 4; count of bases not matched to a gene: 8. For the CDR3, the DNA is TGTGCCAGCAGCGAGGACAGGGGACGGGGAGAGACCCAGTACTTC. It encodes CASSEDRGRGETQYF.

The V and J genes are TRBV5-6 and TRBJ1-2; 8 bases match TRBD1. The CDR3 length is 14 residues. Germline CDR1 SGHDT, CDR2 YYEEEE. The J segment lost 5 bases and the V segment lost 4 bases, leaving 7 bases of the junction unmatched. The CDR3 reads CASSPGTGRYGYTF. The CDR3 DNA reads as TGTGCCAGCAGCCCGGGGACAGGACGGTATGGCTACACCTTC.

The chain recombines TRBV6-5 with TRBJ2-5, with 11 bases aligning to TRBD2. The germline gives CDR1 MNHEY, CDR2 SVGAGI. Losses at the gene ends were 5 bases for V and 5 bases for J; bases not matched to a gene: 7. This CDR3 contains 15 residues. CDR3 region: CASSHSGGAGETQYF. In DNA, the CDR3 is TGTGCCAGCAGTCATAGCGGGGGGGCCGGGGAGACCCAGTACTTC.

This chain uses TRBV27 with TRBJ1-1; weak D call: TRBD1 (5 bases). Germline assignment: CDR1 MNHEY and CDR2 SMNVEV (reference sequence). V lost 2 bases and J lost 2, with 6 bases in between. CDR3 size: 13 residues. The CDR3 reads CASSLQGNTEAFF. The CDR3 DNA reads TGTGCCAGCAGTTTACAGGGAAACACTGAAGCTTTCTTT.